This is a list of T cell receptor beta chains from one sample in a study of control samples from healthy donors and cancer patients. Data came from immunoSEQ multiplex PCR; TCRdb stores just in-frame clones and leaves some out. The sample records around 200,000 clones, about 93% being singletons. The specimen was blood. Receptors originate from a man between 18 and 29 years old in good health. Both conserved end residues are part of each CDR3. The order of the fields is D gene, V gene, J gene, clone size, CDR3 DNA, CDR3 protein. The D gene is left open where the match is weak. Rows give clone size only sometimes, using once, few, many, or a class for an expanded clone.

>NA|TRBV19|TRBJ1-5|NA
TGTGCCAGTAGTACACAATTTGGCCAGCCCCAGCATTTT
CASSTQFGQPQHF
>TRBD1|TRBV30|TRBJ2-7|once
TGTGCCTGGAACAACCGGGACAGGCACTACGAGCAGTACTTC
CAWNNRDRHYEQYF
>TRBD1|TRBV12-3/TRBV12-4|TRBJ1-6|NA
TGTGCCAGCAGTCAGGGGGTGAATCCCCTCCACTTT
CASSQGVNPLHF
>NA|TRBV6-5|TRBJ1-2|NA
TGTGCCAGCAGACAGGCCTATAACTATGGCTACACCTTC
CASRQAYNYGYTF
>NA|TRBV5-1|TRBJ2-3|NA
TGCGCCAGCAGCTTGGAACGGGCCATTGATACGCAGTATTTT
CASSLERAIDTQYF
>NA|TRBV2|TRBJ1-3|NA
TGTGCCAGCAGTGCGAACGGCTACTCTGGAAACACCATATATTTT
CASSANGYSGNTIYF
>NA|TRBV24-1|TRBJ2-7|NA
TGTGCCACCAGTGGAAACGTTCTCTACGAGCAGTACTTC
CATSGNVLYEQYF
>TRBD2|TRBV10-1|TRBJ2-1|NA
TGCGCCAGCAGCTTCTCGGGGGGATTAGCCTCCTACAATGAGCAGTTCTTC
CASSFSGGLASYNEQFF
>NA|TRBV6-5|TRBJ1-2|NA
TGTGCCAGCAGTTACGGCAGATATGGCTACACCTTC
CASSYGRYGYTF
>NA|TRBV18|TRBJ2-3|NA
TGTGCCAGCTCATCCAGCCGCACAGATACGCAGTATTTT
CASSSSRTDTQYF
>NA|TRBV30|TRBJ1-3|once
TGTGCCTGGAGTTTTAAAAACACCATATATTTT
CAWSFKNTIYF
>TRBD2|TRBV9|TRBJ2-1|NA
TGTGCCAGCAGCGACCTGGGGAGGGGCGCGCTGCATGAGCAGTTCTTC
CASSDLGRGALHEQFF
>TRBD1|TRBV18|TRBJ2-2|once
TGTGCCAGCTCACCGCCAAACAGGGGGAATACCGGGGAGCTGTTTTTT
CASSPPNRGNTGELFF
>TRBD1|TRBV18|TRBJ2-5|NA
TGTGCCAGCTCACCACTTTCAGGACAGGGGACAGAGACCCAGTACTTC
CASSPLSGQGTETQYF
>TRBD1|TRBV28|TRBJ1-1|NA
TGTGCCAGCAGTTCGCTCGGTCAGGGGGGGTTGATAGCTGAAGCTTTCTTT
CASSSLGQGGLIAEAFF
>NA|TRBV7-8|TRBJ2-7|NA
TGTGCCAGCAGCTTTTTGGACGAGCAGTACTTC
CASSFLDEQYF
>NA|TRBV28|TRBJ2-3|NA
TGTGCCAGCAGTTTACGGGGGCCAGATACGCAGTATTTT
CASSLRGPDTQYF
>NA|TRBV3-1/TRBV3-2|TRBJ2-5|NA
TGTGCCAGCAGCCCCTCCCCGGGTGGAGAGACCCAGTACTTC
CASSPSPGGETQYF
>NA|TRBV20-1|TRBJ2-6|once
TGCAGTGCTAGTGGGATCCCCGAGACCGGGGCCAACGTCCTGACTTTC
CSASGIPETGANVLTF
>NA|TRBV12-3/TRBV12-4|TRBJ1-1|once
TGTGCCAGCAGTTGGGGGGACACTGAAGCTTTCTTT
CASSWGDTEAFF
>NA|TRBV5-1|TRBJ2-2|NA
TGCGCCAGCAGCTTGCCACAGGCGAACACCGGGGAGCTGTTTTTT
CASSLPQANTGELFF
>TRBD1|TRBV2|TRBJ2-2|NA
TGTGCCAGCAGTACTTCAGGGGGCTTCGGGGAGCTGTTTTTT
CASSTSGGFGELFF
>TRBD1|TRBV15|TRBJ2-3|NA
TGTGCCACCAGCAGAGGGGCAAGGGGGCCAGATACGCAGTATTTT
CATSRGARGPDTQYF
>TRBD2|TRBV7-9|TRBJ2-3|NA
TGTGCCAGCAGCCCGAAGTGGGGGGGGGAAAGCACAGATACGCAGTATTTT
CASSPKWGGESTDTQYF
>TRBD1|TRBV25-1|TRBJ1-6|NA
TGTGCCAGCAGTGAAGACAGGGGTTGGGTATTGGGGAATTCACCCCTCCACTTT
CASSEDRGWVLGNSPLHF
>NA|TRBV10-3|TRBJ1-2|NA
TGTGCCATCACGCGGGGTGTGGACTATGGCTACACCTTC
CAITRGVDYGYTF
>NA|TRBV2|TRBJ2-7|NA
TGTGCCAGCAAGGACAGTTTGAGCTCCTACGAGCAGTACTTC
CASKDSLSSYEQYF
>NA|TRBV18|TRBJ1-5|NA
TGTGCCAGCTCACCCGGGACGTATCAGCCCCAGCATTTT
CASSPGTYQPQHF
>NA|TRBV28|TRBJ1-6|NA
TGTGCCAGCAGTCTTACAGGGTCTGGGTCACCCCTCCACTTT
CASSLTGSGSPLHF
>NA|TRBV19|TRBJ1-2|NA
TGTGCCAGTACCCTACCGGGGGAGAGCTATGGCTACACCTTC
CASTLPGESYGYTF
>NA|TRBV5-1|TRBJ1-4|once
TGCGCCAGCAGCCCCAAGGGGGATTCAACTAATGAAAAACTGTTTTTT
CASSPKGDSTNEKLFF
>TRBD1|TRBV5-6|TRBJ2-7|NA
TGTGCCAGCAGCCCCCCCGGACAGGGTTCGAACGAGCAGTACTTC
CASSPPGQGSNEQYF
>NA|TRBV9|TRBJ2-5|once
TGTGCCAGCAGCGTAGGAGAACGGACCTACCAAGAGACCCAGTACTTC
CASSVGERTYQETQYF
>TRBD1|TRBV12-3/TRBV12-4|TRBJ2-1|NA
TGTGCCAGCGGCTTGGGACAGGAAAATGAGCAGTTCTTC
CASGLGQENEQFF
>NA|TRBV6-5|TRBJ1-5|NA
TGTGCCAGCTCAGTCGGGCAGCCCCAGCATTTT
CASSVGQPQHF
>NA|TRBV7-8|TRBJ1-2|once
TGTGCCAGCAGCTTAGGGGTCGGTTATGGCTACACCTTC
CASSLGVGYGYTF
>NA|TRBV3-1/TRBV3-2|TRBJ1-2|NA
TGTGCCAGCAGCCAAGATGTAGGGGGGAGAGGCTACACCTTC
CASSQDVGGRGYTF
>TRBD2|TRBV19|TRBJ2-3|NA
TGTGCCAGTAGTCCAGGGACTAGCGGGGGCACAGATACGCAGTATTTT
CASSPGTSGGTDTQYF
>NA|TRBV2|TRBJ1-6|NA
TGTGCCAGCAGTGAAGAGCGGGGGGCAAATTCACCCCTCCACTTT
CASSEERGANSPLHF
>NA|TRBV28|TRBJ1-5|NA
TGTGCCAGCCTACCCGGGGGGATTGGCAATCAGCCCCAGCATTTT
CASLPGGIGNQPQHF
>NA|TRBV9|TRBJ2-3|NA
TGTGCCAGCAGCGTAGCCATAGGCTCGGCAGATACGCAGTATTTT
CASSVAIGSADTQYF
>TRBD1|TRBV7-6|TRBJ2-2|NA
TGTGCCAGCAGCTTTCAGACAGGGGGCCGGGGGAACACCGGGGAGCTGTTTTTT
CASSFQTGGRGNTGELFF
>NA|TRBV7-2|TRBJ1-1|NA
TGTGCCAGCAGCCTTAGAGCGCAGAACCTTGAAGCTTTCTTT
CASSLRAQNLEAFF
>TRBD1|TRBV3-1/TRBV3-2|TRBJ2-7|NA
TGTGCCAGCAGCCAACCCGGACAGGGCGGTGAGCAGTACTTC
CASSQPGQGGEQYF
>NA|TRBV9|TRBJ2-3|NA
TGTGCCAGCAGCGTAGTCCCCGATCCAAACAGGGCGGATACGCAGTATTTT
CASSVVPDPNRADTQYF
>NA|TRBV6-5|TRBJ2-7|NA
TGTGCCAGCACCCAGGGGCAGTACATGGACGAGCAGTACTTC
CASTQGQYMDEQYF
>NA|TRBV9|TRBJ2-2|NA
TGTGCCAGCAGCGTAAACAGAGGACTATTGAACACCGGGGAGCTGTTTTTT
CASSVNRGLLNTGELFF
>NA|TRBV24-1|TRBJ2-3|NA
TGTGCCACCAGTGATTTTGGGGGCACAGATACGCAGTATTTT
CATSDFGGTDTQYF
>TRBD1|TRBV5-1|TRBJ2-3|NA
TGCGCCAGCAGCTGGGGACAGGGCGGGACAGATACGCAGTATTTT
CASSWGQGGTDTQYF
>NA|TRBV12-5|TRBJ2-7|NA
TGTGCTAGTGGTTCCCGGGTGGACGAGCAGTACTTC
CASGSRVDEQYF
>NA|TRBV27|TRBJ2-4|NA
TGTGCCAGCAGTTTATCGTCCGGGACCCGTGACATTCAGTACTTC
CASSLSSGTRDIQYF
>NA|TRBV15|TRBJ2-3|NA
TGTGCCACCAGCAGAGATTCGGGGGGCAGCGATACGCAGTATTTT
CATSRDSGGSDTQYF
>NA|TRBV19|TRBJ1-3|NA
TGTGCCAGTAGTATCCGTCTGGAGGCTGGAAACACCATATATTTT
CASSIRLEAGNTIYF
>NA|TRBV9|TRBJ1-4|NA
TGTGCCAGCAGCCTTAGGACCAATACTAATGAAAAACTGTTTTTT
CASSLRTNTNEKLFF
>NA|TRBV5-1|TRBJ2-5|once
TGCGCCAGCAGCCCCTACACGGCAGGGGCTGGAGAGACCCAGTACTTC
CASSPYTAGAGETQYF
>NA|TRBV7-3|TRBJ1-1|NA
TGTGCCAGCAGCTTAACATCCGATCCGAACACTGAAGCTTTCTTT
CASSLTSDPNTEAFF
>NA|TRBV3-1/TRBV3-2|TRBJ2-7|NA
TGTGCCAGCAGCCAACTCACGGGCGCCCACGAGCAGTACTTC
CASSQLTGAHEQYF
>NA|TRBV19|TRBJ1-5|NA
TGTGCCAGTAGTATAGAGTTTGGGAGAGATCAGCCCCAGCATTTT
CASSIEFGRDQPQHF